This T cell receptor (beta chain) derives from a study of T cell responses to AZD1222 COVID-19 vaccine. The study, taken as a whole, reports: Repertoire samples came only from after the peak T cell response.

Repertoires were generated with immunoSEQ multiplex PCR, while TCRdb's copy carries only in-frame clones and drops some. The repertoire holds about 110,000 clones, with about four fifths as singletons. Turning to this clone: No antigen is known for it.

The sequencing used peripheral blood, collected on day 0 of AZD1222 vaccination. This clonotype was obtained from an adult in good health.

Here the CDR3 DNA reads TGCGCCAGCTTTTTGAGTGGCTACACCTTC. Protein: CASFLSGYTF. The chain recombines TRBV10-1 with TRBJ1-2; D call uncertain. Germline values: CDR1 WNHNN, CDR2 SYGVQD (reference sequence). V was shortened by 8 bases and J by 7 bases, with 8 bases between the two germline ends. The CDR3 has 10 residues.